These 8 T cell receptor beta chains share one sample of origin, sequenced in a study of T-cell reconstitution after alpha-beta-depleted transplantation in children. The library targeted TCRbeta and was prepared with unique molecular identifiers. TCRdb redid the calling of the PCR reads with MiXCR, one entry per CDR3 protein. The sample yields 780,000 or so distinct CDR3 sequences, less than 20% seen once. This specimen was PBMCs, mostly from graft donor cells, taken 360 days after TCRalphabeta/CD19-depleted stem cell transplant. The source is a male patient younger than 18 who had a stem cell transplant for acute lymphoblastic leukemia, so the T cells may come from the graft donor.

This clonotype was counted only a few times. The V and J genes are TRBV15 and TRBJ2-1, with D possibly being TRBD1 (6 bases). There are 13 residues in the CDR3. V was clipped by 5 bases and J by 9 bases, with 14 bases between them. The germline V gene has CDR1 LNHNV and CDR2 YYDKDF (reference sequence). The CDR3 sequence is CATSRKGVFEQFF. CDR3 nucleotide sequence: TGTGCCACCAGCCGAAAGGGGGTCTTTGAGCAGTTCTTC.

This clonotype was seen only a few times. This sequence joins TRBV20-1 and TRBJ2-2, with D unresolved. This CDR3 spans 14 amino acids. Germline V gene lookup returns CDR1 DFQATT and CDR2 SNEGSKA (reference sequence). V lost 5 bases and J lost 1, with 11 bases in between. The CDR3 nucleotides read TGCAGTGCTCCACACCGAGAGAACACCGGGGAGCTGTTTTTT. Translated: CSAPHRENTGELFF.

The gene calls are TRBV5-1 and TRBJ2-1; no definite D call. This CDR3 is built from 15 residues. Deletions cut 0 bases from V and 0 bases from J, with 7 bases between. The germline V gene has CDR1 SGHRS and CDR2 YFSETQ. Here the CDR3 reads CASSLGLFSYNEQFF. As DNA, the CDR3 is TGCGCCAGCAGCTTGGGACTCTTCTCCTACAATGAGCAGTTCTTC.

The rearrangement uses TRBV5-1 and TRBJ2-2; D gene uncertain. The V gene lost 8 bases and the J gene lost 0 bases, with 11 bases spanning the gap. The CDR3 has 14 amino acids. Germline V gives CDR1 SGHRS, CDR2 YFSETQ. The CDR3 region has the DNA TGCGCCAGTTTCCCGACACCGAACACCGGGGAGCTGTTTTTT. Its protein is CASFPTPNTGELFF.

This clonotype was seen ten or more times. The chain employs TRBV5-1 and TRBJ1-2; D is undetermined. Germline V gene data show CDR1 as SGHRS and CDR2 as YFSETQ. The CDR3 extends over 15 amino acids. With 0 bases removed from V and 4 bases from J, the gap between germline ends came to 13 bases. DNA for the CDR3: TGCGCCAGCAGCTTGGGTCAGGCGGACCCCTATGGCTACACCTTC. Translating it yields CASSLGQADPYGYTF.

This rearrangement joins TRBV12-3 or TRBV12-4 to TRBJ2-7, with 7 bases lining up with TRBD1. The CDR3 is 15 amino acids. V gave up 5 bases and J gave up 5 bases; unmatched junction bases: 12. CDR3 loop: CASSLETGMVDEQYF. The CDR3 coding sequence is TGTGCCAGCAGTCTTGAGACAGGGATGGTGGACGAGCAGTACTTC.

This clonotype was seen just once. J is TRBJ2-7 and V is TRBV20-1; TRBD1 aligns across 7 bases. The V gene end was trimmed by 4 bases and the J gene end by 3 bases; junction bases not matched to a gene: 9. The CDR3 length is 14 residues. CDR1 is DFQATT and CDR2 is SNEGSKA in the germline V gene (reference sequence). DNA for the CDR3: TGCAGTGCTACTGTGCCGGGACAGAACTACGAGCAGTACTTC. This codes for CSATVPGQNYEQYF.

A single count supports this clonotype. The chain couples TRBV25-1 to TRBJ2-2; D possibly corresponds to TRBD2 (6 bases). Trimming cost V 5 bases and J 2 bases, with 12 bases left between them. CDR3 length equals 15 residues. CDR1 is MGHDK and CDR2 is SYGVNS in the germline V gene. As DNA, the CDR3 is TGTGCCAGCAGTACTGGAGGGGATAACACCGGGGAGCTGTTTTTT. As protein: CASSTGGDNTGELFF.